This TCR beta chain was identified in a study of post-analysis software for immune sequencing data. Study-wide findings and caveats: Five or six TRBV segments were significantly more frequent in patients than in controls. TRBV5-6, TRBV5-1 and TRBV20-1 were among these segments.

Remarks on this clonotype: Its antigen is still unknown.

Prepared TCR beta cDNA libraries contained unique molecular identifiers. TCRdb used MiXCR to reprocess the PCR reads, holding one entry per CDR3 protein. The data show about 460,000 distinct CDR3 sequences, roughly 46% seen once. The CDR3 covers 17 residues. V was cut by 6 bases and J by 0 bases, with 20 bases left in between. Germline lookup yields CDR1 MNHNY and CDR2 SVGAGI (reference sequence). The clonotype was recovered from a girl aged 10-17 years with multiple sclerosis. The sequenced sample was blood. The gene calls are TRBV6-6 and TRBJ1-1; weak D call: TRBD1 (6 bases). As DNA, the CDR3 is TGTGCCAGCAGCCGCCGGGACACAATCGTCATGAACACTGAAGCTTTCTTT. It encodes CASSRRDTIVMNTEAFF.